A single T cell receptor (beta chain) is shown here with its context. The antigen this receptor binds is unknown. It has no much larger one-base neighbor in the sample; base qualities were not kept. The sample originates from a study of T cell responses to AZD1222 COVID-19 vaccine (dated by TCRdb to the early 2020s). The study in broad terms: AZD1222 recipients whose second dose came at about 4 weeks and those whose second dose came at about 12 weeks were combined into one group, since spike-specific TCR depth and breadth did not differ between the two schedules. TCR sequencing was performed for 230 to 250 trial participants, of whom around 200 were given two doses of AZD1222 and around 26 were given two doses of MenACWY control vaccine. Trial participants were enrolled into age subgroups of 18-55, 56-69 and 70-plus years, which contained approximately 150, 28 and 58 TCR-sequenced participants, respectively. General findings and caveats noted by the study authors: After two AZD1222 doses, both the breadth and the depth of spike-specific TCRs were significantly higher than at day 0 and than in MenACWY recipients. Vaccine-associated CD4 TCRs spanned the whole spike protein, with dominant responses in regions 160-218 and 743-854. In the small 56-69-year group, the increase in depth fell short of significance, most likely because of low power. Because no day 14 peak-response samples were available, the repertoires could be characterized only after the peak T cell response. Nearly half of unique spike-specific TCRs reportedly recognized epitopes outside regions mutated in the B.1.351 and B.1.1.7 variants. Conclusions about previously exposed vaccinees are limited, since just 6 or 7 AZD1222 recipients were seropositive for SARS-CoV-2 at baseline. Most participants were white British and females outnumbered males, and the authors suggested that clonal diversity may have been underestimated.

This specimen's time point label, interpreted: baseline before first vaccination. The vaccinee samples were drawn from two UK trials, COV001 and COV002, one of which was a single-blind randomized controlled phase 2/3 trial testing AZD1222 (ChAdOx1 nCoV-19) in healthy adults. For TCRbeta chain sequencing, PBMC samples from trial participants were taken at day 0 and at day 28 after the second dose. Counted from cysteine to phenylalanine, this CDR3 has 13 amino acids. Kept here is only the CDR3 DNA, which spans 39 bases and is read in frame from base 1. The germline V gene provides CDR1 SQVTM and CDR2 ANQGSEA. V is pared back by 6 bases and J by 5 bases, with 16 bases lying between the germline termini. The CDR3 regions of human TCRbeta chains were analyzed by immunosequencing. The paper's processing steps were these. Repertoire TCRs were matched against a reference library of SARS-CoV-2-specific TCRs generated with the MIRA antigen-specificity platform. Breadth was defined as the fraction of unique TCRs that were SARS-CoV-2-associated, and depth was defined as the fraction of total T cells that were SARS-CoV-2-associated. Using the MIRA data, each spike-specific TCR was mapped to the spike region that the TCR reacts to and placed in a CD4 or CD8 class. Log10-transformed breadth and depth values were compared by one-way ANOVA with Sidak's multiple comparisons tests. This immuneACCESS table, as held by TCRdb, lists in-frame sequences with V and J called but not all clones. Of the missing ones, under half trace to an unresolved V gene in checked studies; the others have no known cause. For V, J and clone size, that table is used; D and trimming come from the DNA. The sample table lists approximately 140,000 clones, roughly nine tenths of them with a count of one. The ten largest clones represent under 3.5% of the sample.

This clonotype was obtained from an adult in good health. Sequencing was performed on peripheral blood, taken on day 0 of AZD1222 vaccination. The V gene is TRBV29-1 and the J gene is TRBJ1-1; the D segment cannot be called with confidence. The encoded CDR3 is CSVETIRRTEAFF. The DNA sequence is TGCAGCGTGGAGACAATCCGGCGGACTGAAGCTTTCTTT.